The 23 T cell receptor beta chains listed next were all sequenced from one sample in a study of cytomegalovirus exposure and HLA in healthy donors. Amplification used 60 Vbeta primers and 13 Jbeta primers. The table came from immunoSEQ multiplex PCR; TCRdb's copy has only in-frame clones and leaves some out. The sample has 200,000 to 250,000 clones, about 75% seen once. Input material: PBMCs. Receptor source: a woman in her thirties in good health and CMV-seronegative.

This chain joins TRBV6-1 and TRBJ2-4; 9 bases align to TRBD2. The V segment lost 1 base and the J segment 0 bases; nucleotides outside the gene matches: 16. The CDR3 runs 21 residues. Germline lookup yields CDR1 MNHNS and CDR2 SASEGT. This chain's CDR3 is CASSEVPTKAGGIIAKNIQYF. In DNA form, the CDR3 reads TGTGCCAGCAGTGAAGTGCCCACGAAGGCGGGGGGGATAATAGCCAAAAACATTCAGTACTTC.

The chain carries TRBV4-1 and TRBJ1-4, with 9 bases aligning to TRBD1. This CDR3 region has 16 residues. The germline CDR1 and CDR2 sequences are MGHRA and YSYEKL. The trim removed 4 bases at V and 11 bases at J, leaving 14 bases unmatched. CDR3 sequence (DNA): TGCGCCAGCAGCCCCACCCCCCCCGGACAGGGGACTAAACTGTTTTTT. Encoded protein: CASSPTPPGQGTKLFF.

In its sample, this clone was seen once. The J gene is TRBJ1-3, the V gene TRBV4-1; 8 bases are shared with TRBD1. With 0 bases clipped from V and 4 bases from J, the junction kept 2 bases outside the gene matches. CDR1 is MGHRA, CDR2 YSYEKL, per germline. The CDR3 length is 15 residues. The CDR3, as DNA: TGCGCCAGCAGCCAAGATGGGACAGGCGGAAACACCATATATTTT. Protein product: CASSQDGTGGNTIYF.

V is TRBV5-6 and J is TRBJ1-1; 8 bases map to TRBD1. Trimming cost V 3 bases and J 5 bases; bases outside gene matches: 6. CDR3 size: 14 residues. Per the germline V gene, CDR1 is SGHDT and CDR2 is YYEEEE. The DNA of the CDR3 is TGTGCCAGCAGCTCGCGACAGGGGCGGACTGAAGCTTTCTTT. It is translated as CASSSRQGRTEAFF.

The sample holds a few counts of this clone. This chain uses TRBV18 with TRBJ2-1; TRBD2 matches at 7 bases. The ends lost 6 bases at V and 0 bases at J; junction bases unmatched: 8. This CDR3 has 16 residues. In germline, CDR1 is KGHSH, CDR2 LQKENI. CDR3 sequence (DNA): TGTGCCAGCTCGCTTATTAGCGGGCCCTCCTACAATGAGCAGTTCTTC. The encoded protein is CASSLISGPSYNEQFF.

The CDR3 sequence is CASSQRGQFANTGELFF. The CDR3 DNA reads TGTGCCAGTAGTCAGAGGGGACAGTTCGCGAACACCGGGGAGCTGTTTTTT. The rearrangement links TRBV19 to TRBJ2-2; the match to TRBD1 covers 7 bases. Trimming took 5 bases from V and 0 from J; bases not matched to a gene: 9. CDR1 and CDR2 from the germline V gene are LNHDA and SQIVND (reference sequence). This CDR3 spans 17 amino acids.

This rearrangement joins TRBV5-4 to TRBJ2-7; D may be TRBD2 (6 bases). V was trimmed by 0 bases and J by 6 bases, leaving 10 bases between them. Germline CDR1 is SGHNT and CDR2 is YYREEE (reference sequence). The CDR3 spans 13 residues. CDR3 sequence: CASSLDGSGEQYF. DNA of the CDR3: TGTGCCAGCAGCTTGGACGGGAGTGGCGAGCAGTACTTC. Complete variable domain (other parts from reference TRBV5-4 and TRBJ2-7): ETGVTQSPTHLIKTRGQQVTLRCSSQSGHNTVSWYQQALGQGPQFIFQYYREEENGRGNFPPRFSGLQFPNYSSELNVNALELDDSALYLCASSLDGSGEQYFGPGTRLTVT.

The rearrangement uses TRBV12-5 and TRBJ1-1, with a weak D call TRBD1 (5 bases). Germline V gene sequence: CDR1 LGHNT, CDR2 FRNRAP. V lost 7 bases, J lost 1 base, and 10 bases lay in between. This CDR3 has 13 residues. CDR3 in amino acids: CASASTANTEAFF. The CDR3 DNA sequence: TGTGCTAGTGCCTCGACAGCGAACACTGAAGCTTTCTTT.

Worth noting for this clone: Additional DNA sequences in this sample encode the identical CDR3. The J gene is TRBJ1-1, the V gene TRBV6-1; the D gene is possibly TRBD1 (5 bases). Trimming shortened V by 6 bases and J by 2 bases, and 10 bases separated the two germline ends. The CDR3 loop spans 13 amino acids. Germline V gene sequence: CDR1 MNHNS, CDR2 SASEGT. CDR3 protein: CASSATGNTEAFF. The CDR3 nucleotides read TGTGCCAGCAGCGCTACAGGAAACACTGAAGCTTTCTTT.

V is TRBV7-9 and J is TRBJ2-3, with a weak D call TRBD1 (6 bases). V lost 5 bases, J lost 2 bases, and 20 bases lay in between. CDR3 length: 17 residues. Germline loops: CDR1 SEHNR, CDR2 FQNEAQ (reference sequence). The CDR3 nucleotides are TGTGCCAGCAGCACAACCACGGGACACCTCGCCACAGATACGCAGTATTTT. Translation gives CASSTTTGHLATDTQYF. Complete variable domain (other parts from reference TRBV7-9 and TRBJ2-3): DTGVSQNPRHKITKRGQNVTFRCDPISEHNRLYWYRQTLGQGPEFLTYFQNEAQLEKSRLLSDRFSAERPKGSFSTLEIQRTEQGDSAMYLCASSTTTGHLATDTQYFGPGTRLTVL.

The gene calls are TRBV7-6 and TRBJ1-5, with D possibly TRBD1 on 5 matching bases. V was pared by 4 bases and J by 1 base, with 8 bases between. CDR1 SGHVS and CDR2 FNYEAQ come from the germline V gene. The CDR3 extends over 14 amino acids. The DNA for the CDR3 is TGTGCCAGCAGCTCAGGGTTGAGCAATCAGCCCCAGCATTTT. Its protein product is CASSSGLSNQPQHF.

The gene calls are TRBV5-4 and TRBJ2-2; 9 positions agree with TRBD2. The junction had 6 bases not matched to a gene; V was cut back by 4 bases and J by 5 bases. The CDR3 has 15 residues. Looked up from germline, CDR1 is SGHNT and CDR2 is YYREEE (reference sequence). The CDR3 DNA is TGTGCCAGCAGCAGTAGCGGGAGCGGTACCGGGGAGCTGTTTTTT. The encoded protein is CASSSSGSGTGELFF.

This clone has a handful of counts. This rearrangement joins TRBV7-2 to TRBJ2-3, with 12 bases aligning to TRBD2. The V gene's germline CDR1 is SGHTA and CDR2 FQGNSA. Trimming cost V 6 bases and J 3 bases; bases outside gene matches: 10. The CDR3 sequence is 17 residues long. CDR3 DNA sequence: TGTGCCAGCAGGACTGGACTAGCGGGACCTGATACAGATACGCAGTATTTT. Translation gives CASRTGLAGPDTDTQYF.

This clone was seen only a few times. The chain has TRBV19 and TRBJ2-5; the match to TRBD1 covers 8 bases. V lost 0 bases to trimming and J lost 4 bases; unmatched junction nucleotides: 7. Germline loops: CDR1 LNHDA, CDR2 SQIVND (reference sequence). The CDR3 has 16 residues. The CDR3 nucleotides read TGTGCCAGTAGTATAGACCTCTCGACAGGGGTAGAGACCCAGTACTTC. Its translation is CASSIDLSTGVETQYF.

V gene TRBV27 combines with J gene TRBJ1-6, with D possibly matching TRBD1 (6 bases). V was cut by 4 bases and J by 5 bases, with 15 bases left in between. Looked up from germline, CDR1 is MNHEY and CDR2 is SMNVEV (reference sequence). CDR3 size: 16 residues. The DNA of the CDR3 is TGTGCCAGCAGTTACTTGAGGACAGTTGATAATTCACCCCTCCACTTT. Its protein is CASSYLRTVDNSPLHF.

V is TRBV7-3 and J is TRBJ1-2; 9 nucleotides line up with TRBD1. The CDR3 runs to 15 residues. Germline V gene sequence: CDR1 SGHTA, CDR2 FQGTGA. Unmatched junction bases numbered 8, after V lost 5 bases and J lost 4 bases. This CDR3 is CASSPSGTGFYGYTF. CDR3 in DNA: TGTGCCAGCAGCCCATCCGGGACAGGGTTCTATGGCTACACCTTC.

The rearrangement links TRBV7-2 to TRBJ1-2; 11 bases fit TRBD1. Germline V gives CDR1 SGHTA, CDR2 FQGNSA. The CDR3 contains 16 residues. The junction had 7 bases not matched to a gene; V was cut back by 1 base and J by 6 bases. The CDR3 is CASSLGPGQGDHGYTF. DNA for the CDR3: TGTGCCAGCAGCTTAGGACCGGGACAGGGGGATCATGGCTACACCTTC.

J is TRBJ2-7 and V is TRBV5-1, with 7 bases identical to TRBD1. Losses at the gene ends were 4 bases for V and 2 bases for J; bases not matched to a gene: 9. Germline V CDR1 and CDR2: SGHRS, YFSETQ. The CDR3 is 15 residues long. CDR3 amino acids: CASSIRTGTTYEQYF. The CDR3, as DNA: TGCGCCAGCAGCATTAGGACAGGAACAACCTACGAGCAGTACTTC. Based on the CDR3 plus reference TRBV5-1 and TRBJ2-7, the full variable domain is KAGVTQTPRYLIKTRGQQVTLSCSPISGHRSVSWYQQTPGQGLQFLFEYFSETQRNKGNFPGRFSGRQFSNSRSEMNVSTLELGDSALYLCASSIRTGTTYEQYFGPGTRLTVT.

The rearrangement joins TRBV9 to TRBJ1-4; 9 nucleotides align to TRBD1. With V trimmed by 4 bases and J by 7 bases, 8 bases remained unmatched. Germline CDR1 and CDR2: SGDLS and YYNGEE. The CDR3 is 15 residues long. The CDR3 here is CASSPRTGEGEKLFF. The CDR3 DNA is TGTGCCAGCAGCCCCCGGACAGGGGAGGGTGAAAAACTGTTTTTT.

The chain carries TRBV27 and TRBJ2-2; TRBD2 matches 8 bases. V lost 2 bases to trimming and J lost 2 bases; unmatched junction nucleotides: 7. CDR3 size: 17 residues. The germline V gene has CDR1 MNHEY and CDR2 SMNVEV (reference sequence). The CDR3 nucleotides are TGTGCCAGCAGTTTAACAATAGGACTAGCTAACACCGGGGAGCTGTTTTTT. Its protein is CASSLTIGLANTGELFF.

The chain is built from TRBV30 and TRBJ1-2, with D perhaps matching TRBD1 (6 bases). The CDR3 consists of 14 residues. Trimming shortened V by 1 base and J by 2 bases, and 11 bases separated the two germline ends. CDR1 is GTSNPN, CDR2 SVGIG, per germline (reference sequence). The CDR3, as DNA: TGTGCCTGGAGTGACGGGCAGGGGAACTATGGCTACACCTTC. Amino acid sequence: CAWSDGQGNYGYTF.

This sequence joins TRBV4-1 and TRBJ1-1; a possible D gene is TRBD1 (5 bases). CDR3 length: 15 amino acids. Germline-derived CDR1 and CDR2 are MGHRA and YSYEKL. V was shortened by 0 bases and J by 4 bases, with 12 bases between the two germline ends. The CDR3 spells CASSQEVQGGTEAFF. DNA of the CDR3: TGCGCCAGCAGCCAAGAGGTCCAGGGAGGCACTGAAGCTTTCTTT.

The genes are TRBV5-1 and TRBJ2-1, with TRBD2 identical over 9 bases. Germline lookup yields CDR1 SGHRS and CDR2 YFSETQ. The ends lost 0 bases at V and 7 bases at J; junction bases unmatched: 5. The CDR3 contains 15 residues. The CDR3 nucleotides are TGCGCCAGCAGCTTGGTGGCGGGGGGGCCGAATGAGCAGTTCTTC. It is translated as CASSLVAGGPNEQFF.